The 30 T cell receptor beta chains below were found in one sample sequenced in a study of cytomegalovirus exposure and HLA in healthy donors. The PCR was carried out with 60 Vbeta primers and 13 Jbeta primers. Clones were read by immunoSEQ multiplex PCR, and TCRdb kept only the in-frame ones, dropping some. The sample table includes about 130,000 clones. The source material was PBMCs. The source of these receptors is a man aged 40-55 years in good health and CMV-seronegative.

This chain links TRBV6-4 with TRBJ2-1; tentatively, D is TRBD2 (5 bases). V lost 2 bases and J lost 10, with 12 bases in between. CDR1 is MRHNA and CDR2 is SNTAGT in the germline V gene. This CDR3 is 13 amino acids long. The CDR3 region has the DNA TGTGCCAGCAGTGACAGTGGCACGGGAGAGCAGTTCTTC. It encodes CASSDSGTGEQFF.

V usage is TRBV9 and J usage is TRBJ1-1, with a possible D match to TRBD1 (5 bases). Germline V gene data show CDR1 as SGDLS and CDR2 as YYNGEE. V was trimmed by 4 bases and J by 8 bases, leaving 15 bases between them. The CDR3 has 13 amino acids. In nucleotides, the CDR3 is TGTGCCAGCAGCCCCGGGGGGATCGGGGAAGCTTTCTTT. This sequence encodes CASSPGGIGEAFF.

This rearrangement joins TRBV28 to TRBJ2-7; 12 bases are a match to TRBD1. The length of the CDR3 is 16 residues. The ends lost 5 bases at V and 4 bases at J; junction bases unmatched: 9. CDR1 is MDHEN and CDR2 is SYDVKM in the germline V gene. The CDR3 is CASSAPGTGGGYEQYF. For the CDR3, the DNA is TGTGCCAGCAGTGCCCCCGGGACAGGGGGCGGGTACGAGCAGTACTTC.

The V call is TRBV5-1, the J call TRBJ2-3; TRBD1 agrees at 8 bases. This CDR3 contains 15 residues. CDR1 is SGHRS, CDR2 YFSETQ, per germline. The ends lost 4 bases at V and 1 base at J; junction bases unmatched: 5. The CDR3 protein is CASSPGTGRTDTQYF. The DNA of the CDR3 is TGCGCCAGCAGCCCCGGGACAGGCCGCACAGATACGCAGTATTTT.

The chain uses TRBV4-2 and TRBJ2-7, with 16 bases matching TRBD2. The CDR3 covers 19 residues. J gave up 5 bases and V 0 bases, and 10 bases lay outside the gene matches. Germline V gene data show CDR1 as LGHNA and CDR2 as YNFKEQ. CDR3 DNA sequence: TGTGCCAGCAGCCAAGAGGCCTTTGGGACTAGCGGGAGGGGCCACGAGCAGTACTTC. Protein product: CASSQEAFGTSGRGHEQYF.

The V call is TRBV7-8, the J call TRBJ2-7; 9 bases are a match to TRBD1. Germline CDR1 reads SGHVS; CDR2 reads FQNEAQ. The CDR3 runs 15 residues. Trimming took 3 bases from V and 0 from J; bases not matched to a gene: 3. CDR3 sequence reads: CASSLPTGGSYEQYF. For the CDR3, the DNA is TGTGCCAGCAGCTTGCCGACAGGGGGCTCCTACGAGCAGTACTTC.

The chain combines TRBV10-3 with TRBJ2-2, with 8 bases identical to TRBD1. Germline V gene lookup returns CDR1 ENHRY and CDR2 SYGVKD. Unmatched junction bases numbered 5, after V lost 3 bases and J lost 5 bases. The CDR3 contains 15 residues. Here the CDR3 DNA reads TGTGCCATCAGTGAAATGACAGGGGATACCGGGGAGCTGTTTTTT. Amino acid sequence: CAISEMTGDTGELFF.

Details on this clone: This specimen includes other DNA sequences encoding the same CDR3. V gene TRBV5-6 combines with J gene TRBJ1-5; maybe TRBD1 (6 bases). Trimming cost V 4 bases and J 6 bases, with 17 bases left between them. The CDR3 sequence is 15 residues long. Germline lookup yields CDR1 SGHDT and CDR2 YYEEEE. The CDR3: CASSGPGGQGQPQHF. The CDR3 DNA sequence: TGTGCCAGCAGCGGTCCGGGGGGCCAGGGTCAGCCCCAGCATTTT.

The gene calls are TRBV11-1 and TRBJ2-7, with TRBD1 matching 10 bases. CDR3 length: 15 residues. CDR1 is SGHAT and CDR2 is FQDESV in the germline V gene (reference sequence). After removal of 6 bases from V and 2 bases from J, the junction contained 7 bases not matched to a gene. The CDR3 here is CASSSRDRGPYEQYF. CDR3 nucleotides: TGTGCCAGCAGTAGCCGGGACAGGGGCCCCTACGAGCAGTACTTC. Full variable domain (outside the CDR3, taken from reference TRBV11-1 and TRBJ2-7): EAEVAQSPRYKITEKSQAVAFWCDPISGHATLYWYRQILGQGPELLVQFQDESVVDDSQLPKDRFSAERLKGVDSTLKIQPAELGDSAMYLCASSSRDRGPYEQYFGPGTRLTVT.

This rearrangement joins TRBV11-2 to TRBJ2-4; the D is unclear. CDR1 and CDR2 (germline): SGHAT, FQNNGV. Trimming left V 4 bases short and J 0 bases short, with 7 bases between. This CDR3 has 14 residues. As DNA, the CDR3 is TGTGCCAGCAGCTCACGGTTAGCCAAAAACATTCAGTACTTC. Translating gives CASSSRLAKNIQYF.

The chain uses TRBV5-1 and TRBJ1-2, with D perhaps TRBD1 (6 bases). CDR1 is SGHRS and CDR2 is YFSETQ in the germline V gene. The germline V and J ends were trimmed by 3 bases and 8 bases, with 20 bases remaining between them. The CDR3 loop spans 15 amino acids. The CDR3 spells CASSSSRMGAGGYTF. The CDR3 nucleotides read TGCGCCAGCAGCTCCTCGCGGATGGGGGCAGGCGGCTACACCTTC. The variable domain in full, with the rest retrieved from reference TRBV5-1 and TRBJ1-2, is KAGVTQTPRYLIKTRGQQVTLSCSPISGHRSVSWYQQTPGQGLQFLFEYFSETQRNKGNFPGRFSGRQFSNSRSEMNVSTLELGDSALYLCASSSSRMGAGGYTFGSGTRLTVV.

The chain employs TRBV7-9 and TRBJ1-4; 8 bases map to TRBD1. There are 14 residues in the CDR3. Germline V gives CDR1 SEHNR, CDR2 FQNEAQ (reference sequence). V dropped 6 bases and J dropped 6; count of bases not matched to a gene: 6. CDR3 region: CASRLKTGDEKLFF. CDR3 DNA: TGTGCCAGCAGACTAAAGACAGGGGATGAAAAACTGTTTTTT.

V is TRBV6-4 and J is TRBJ1-5, with D possibly TRBD1 on 6 matching bases. This CDR3 has 16 amino acids. Trimming shortened V by 8 bases and J by 7 bases, and 24 bases separated the two germline ends. The germline V gene has CDR1 MRHNA and CDR2 SNTAGT. In nucleotides, the CDR3 is TGTGCCAGCCCCGAGAGGTGGGGGCCCGCGCGGCAGCCCCAGCATTTT. Protein sequence: CASPERWGPARQPQHF.

The chain carries TRBV9 and TRBJ2-1; no reliable D call. This CDR3 contains 14 residues. V was clipped by 0 bases and J by 9 bases, with 13 bases between them. Germline V gene data show CDR1 as SGDLS and CDR2 as YYNGEE. CDR3 sequence: CASSVAVWFGEQFF. The DNA of the CDR3 is TGTGCCAGCAGCGTAGCCGTCTGGTTCGGTGAGCAGTTCTTC.

The CDR3 loop reads CASSPGWLRTGNEQFF. Here the CDR3 DNA reads TGTGCCAGCTCACCAGGATGGCTCCGGACTGGGAATGAGCAGTTCTTC. This chain uses TRBV18 with TRBJ2-1; D is perhaps TRBD2 (5 bases). V lost 2 bases to trimming and J lost 7 bases, with 18 bases between them. Germline CDR1 KGHSH, CDR2 LQKENI. This CDR3 is built from 16 residues.

The gene calls are TRBV27 and TRBJ2-1; perhaps TRBD2 as D (5 bases). This CDR3 has 14 residues. Germline V lookup: CDR1 MNHEY, CDR2 SMNVEV (reference sequence). The V end lost 3 bases, the J end lost 7 bases, and 13 bases lay between the germline ends. CDR3 in DNA: TGTGCCAGCAGTTTCTTTGGGAGTTGGAATGAGCAGTTCTTC. Amino acid sequence: CASSFFGSWNEQFF.

The CDR3 is CASSFRDTIYF. CDR3 nucleotides: TGTGCCAGCAGCTTTCGAGACACCATATATTTT. This sequence joins TRBV7-4 and TRBJ1-3; D unresolved. The CDR3 is 11 amino acids. Per the germline V gene, CDR1 is SGHVT and CDR2 is SQSDAQ. V dropped 3 bases and J dropped 8 bases, with 5 bases sitting between them.

The chain carries TRBV7-9 and TRBJ2-3; 9 bases are a match to TRBD1. This CDR3 region has 15 residues. V was clipped by 1 base and J by 4 bases; unmatched bases: 3. From germline, CDR1 is SEHNR and CDR2 FQNEAQ (reference sequence). CDR3: CASSLGNRGPDTQYF. The DNA for the CDR3 is TGTGCCAGCAGCTTAGGAAACAGGGGGCCAGATACGCAGTATTTT.

The J gene is TRBJ1-1, the V gene TRBV30; 7 bases are a match to TRBD1. Looked up from germline, CDR1 is GTSNPN and CDR2 is SVGIG (reference sequence). J gave up 3 bases and V 6 bases, and 7 bases lay outside the gene matches. The CDR3 sequence is 13 residues long. As DNA, the CDR3 is TGTGCCTGTCTACAGGGGATTGACACTGAAGCTTTCTTT. Translated: CACLQGIDTEAFF.

The V gene is TRBV5-1, the J gene TRBJ2-7, with 7 nucleotides matching TRBD2. CDR1 is SGHRS and CDR2 is YFSETQ in the germline V gene. V trimming: 0 bases; J trimming: 5 bases; junction bases outside the gene matches: 8. The CDR3 consists of 15 residues. CDR3 sequence: CASSLAGGFRDEQYF. CDR3 nucleotide sequence: TGCGCCAGCAGCTTGGCCGGGGGGTTCCGAGACGAGCAGTACTTC.

The chain links TRBV25-1 to TRBJ2-7; D ambiguous. The length of the CDR3 is 15 residues. CDR1 is MGHDK and CDR2 is SYGVNS in the germline V gene. Trimming left V 3 bases short and J 7 bases short, with 19 bases between. CDR3 amino acids: CASSDRGLLSVEQYF. The CDR3 DNA sequence: TGTGCCAGCAGTGATCGCGGTCTCCTTTCGGTGGAGCAGTACTTC.

The chain links TRBV7-2 to TRBJ2-3; no definite D call. Germline CDR1 SGHTA, CDR2 FQGNSA. The V end was cut by 1 base, the J end by 3 bases, with 5 bases between. The CDR3 has 13 residues. CDR3 nucleotide sequence: TGTGCCAGCAGCTTAGGTCCGACAGATACGCAGTATTTT. Translation: CASSLGPTDTQYF.

The V gene is TRBV5-6, the J gene TRBJ1-4; TRBD1 matches at 10 bases. Per the germline V gene, CDR1 is SGHDT and CDR2 is YYEEEE. The CDR3 is 14 residues long. V lost 5 bases and J lost 6; bases outside the gene matches: 4. The CDR3 DNA reads TGTGCCAGCAGGCGGACAGGGGGGGATGAAAAACTGTTTTTT. It codes for CASRRTGGDEKLFF.

The chain employs TRBV7-9 and TRBJ2-7; TRBD1 matches 7 bases. After removal of 2 bases from V and 1 base from J, the junction contained 5 bases not matched to a gene. The CDR3 is made up of 15 amino acids. Germline V gene sequence: CDR1 SEHNR, CDR2 FQNEAQ (reference sequence). The CDR3 DNA is TGTGCCAGCAGCTTATTAGGGGACAGATCCTACGAGCAGTACTTC. Amino acids: CASSLLGDRSYEQYF.

V is TRBV7-9 and J is TRBJ1-1, with a weak D call TRBD1 (5 bases). Trimming removed 1 base at V and 5 bases at J, with 14 bases between. This CDR3 region has 15 residues. Germline V gives CDR1 SEHNR, CDR2 FQNEAQ (reference sequence). The chain's CDR3 is CASSLEQVAPTEAFF. CDR3 nucleotide sequence: TGTGCCAGCAGCTTAGAACAGGTTGCCCCAACTGAAGCTTTCTTT.

The chain couples TRBV10-3 to TRBJ2-7, with D hard to call. The CDR3 spans 13 residues. Trimming shortened V by 5 bases and J by 4 bases, and 12 bases separated the two germline ends. The V gene's germline CDR1 is ENHRY and CDR2 SYGVKD. DNA for the CDR3: TGTGCCATCAGTCCCGACGCTAGGTACGAGCAGTACTTC. Translated: CAISPDARYEQYF.

The J gene is TRBJ1-1, the V gene TRBV4-1; D not certain. The ends were cut back, 1 base at V and 11 bases at J, with 11 bases in the middle. Germline V gene sequence: CDR1 MGHRA, CDR2 YSYEKL. The CDR3 loop spans 12 amino acids. This CDR3 reads CASSQGGERAFF. CDR3 bases: TGCGCCAGCAGCCAAGGTGGGGAGAGGGCTTTCTTT.

The chain combines TRBV7-8 with TRBJ2-6; 9 bases are a match to TRBD1. The CDR3 spans 19 residues. CDR1 is SGHVS and CDR2 is FQNEAQ in the germline V gene. With 5 bases clipped from V and 0 bases from J, the junction kept 11 bases outside the gene matches. The CDR3 region is CASSRLSRQGGSGANVLTF. The CDR3, as DNA: TGTGCCAGCAGCCGTTTGTCGCGACAGGGGGGCTCTGGGGCCAACGTCCTGACTTTC.

This chain connects TRBV7-9 to TRBJ2-1; 15 nucleotides align to TRBD2. Germline V gene data show CDR1 as SEHNR and CDR2 as FQNEAQ (reference sequence). J was trimmed by 7 bases and V by 5 bases; bases with no gene match: 9. This CDR3 comprises 17 residues. The CDR3 sequence is CASSPPGTSGRRNEQFF. CDR3 nucleotides: TGTGCCAGCAGCCCGCCCGGGACTAGCGGGAGGAGGAATGAGCAGTTCTTC.

This sequence joins TRBV6-5 and TRBJ2-7, with TRBD1 matching 8 bases. The CDR3 extends over 13 amino acids. V dropped 8 bases and J dropped 3; count of bases not matched to a gene: 6. CDR1 is MNHEY, CDR2 SVGAGI, per germline. The CDR3 DNA is TGTGCCAGCCGAACCACAGGGGGCTACGAGCAGTACTTC. It encodes CASRTTGGYEQYF.